This TCR beta chain derives from a study of cytomegalovirus exposure and HLA in healthy donors (dated by TCRdb to 2016 to 2017). Turning to the overall study: In an earlier analysis of roughly 500 of the donors, 276 Gb of sequence data and 120 million or so unique TCR beta sequences from some 170 million T cells were reported. Roughly 300 gigabases of sequencing data and roughly 90 million unique TCR sequences were included in an early release covering 500 to 750 HLA-typed donors. The genetic ancestry cluster associated with self-reported Caucasian donors included 70% to 85% of the 398 genotyped donors. The study aimed to test whether signatures of past pathogen exposure could be identified by cataloging public T cell receptors. The study profiled the T cell repertoires of under 850 subjects by immunosequencing and related them to cytomegalovirus serostatus. In addition to the first cohort of about 650 subjects, a separate validation cohort of over 90 different subjects was used. High-throughput TCR immunosequencing, statistical association of individual TCRs with disease status, and machine learning were combined to predict cytomegalovirus infection status. In a later analysis, previously published TCR beta repertoires from about 670 donors were re-analyzed and high-resolution HLA genotyping was added so that TCR occurrence patterns could be studied. The later analysis used no new phenotypic data to find candidate immune exposures, relying instead on TCR beta sequences and their occurrence across donors. In an earlier analysis of 587 of the donors, high-throughput TCR beta sequencing was used to judge whether each TCR beta V gene segment behaved as functional or pseudogenic. Donor age, sex, ethnicity and CMV serostatus were compiled alongside the repertoire data. A later genetic analysis took genome-wide SNP genotypes for about 55% of the 666 donors and used that subset as a discovery cohort. Every repertoire in the discovery cohort had been generated on one and the same sequencing platform. Both class I and class II loci were covered by HLA typing, at four-digit resolution. Typing coverage varied by locus: roughly 629-640 donors for A, B, C, DRB1 and DQB1; approximately 500 for DQA1; more than 600 for DPA1; more than 450 for DPB1. Several DR-DQ haplotypes were treated as single units for association and clustering because of strong linkage in the cohort. On average, 235,054 unique TCR beta nucleotide sequences were sequenced per donor among 350 to 400 genotyped donors of the cohort, with roughly 18% of those sequences being non-productive. What the authors observed across the whole study: The authors suggested that the approach could potentially be generalized to other disease states and immunological phenotypes. A cluster of highly shared sequence variants was judged likely to represent a technical artifact of the sequencing pipeline. In an earlier analysis of about 540 of the donors, most TCR beta V segments were observed in productive rearrangements about 87% or about 30% of the time, broadly matching IMGT annotations. At a false discovery rate of 0.05, a later analysis linked under 20,000 TCR beta sequences to specific HLA alleles. Immune exposure information for the cohort was limited to CMV serostatus. Because counts were too low, roughly 18 rarely observed V segments, including chromosome 9 orphons, were left out of the earlier analysis of approximately 500 of the donors. A total of fewer than 200 TCR beta chains were listed by the study as associated with cytomegalovirus. Some IMGT-functional V segments, including TRBV6-2 and TRBV6-3, could not be told apart with the 87-base-pair reads, so those segments were excluded. Several of the top co-occurrence clusters appeared to be linked to parvovirus B19, influenza, CMV and Epstein-Barr virus, according to a later analysis. In a later analysis, TCR association rates were found to vary across HLA loci, with the most associated TCRs seen for DRB1 alleles and the fewest for HLA-C alleles. A later analysis found that HLA-associated TCR beta chains were more clonally expanded and had lower generation probabilities than equally common non-associated chains. V-gene and J-gene trimming of TCR beta chains was associated with a missense DCLRE1C variant in a later genetic analysis, and the association was replicated in an independent cohort. Because HLA typing was missing for some donors at each locus, association tests included only the typed subset. Only TCR beta chains were sequenced in this cohort, and the absence of alpha or paired-chain data limited detectable features. According to a later genetic analysis, donors in an Asian-associated ancestry cluster had fewer N-insertions in productive TCRs than the roughly 670-donor mean. Linkage disequilibrium might explain the correlated functional status among segregating V segments, but an unknown experimental factor could not be excluded. Sequencing depth was assumed to be roughly uniform across donors in the presence/absence analyses, though that assumption may not hold. While some public TCRs were present in many individuals, most TCR sequences turned up only very rarely across donors. The classifier was reported to diagnose cytomegalovirus status with high specificity and sensitivity in both the original cohort and the validation cohort. A further reported finding was that TCR beta sequences accurately predicted the HLA-A and HLA-B alleles for most subjects in the first cohort. According to a later analysis, most CMV-associated TCR beta chains appeared to be HLA-restricted, and the HLA associations seemed to be driven largely by CMV exposure. When HLA alleles, especially DR and DQ, strongly co-occurred, TCR associations were difficult to assign to individual alleles. Three of the identified cytomegalovirus-associated TCR beta chains were confirmed in vitro to be specific for cytomegalovirus antigens.

Details on this clone: The antigen this receptor binds is unknown. No per-base quality is available; no much larger clone lies one base away.

V and J are trimmed by 1 base and 4 bases, and the gene matches miss 4 bases of the junction. As encoded in the germline V gene, CDR1 is SGHRS while CDR2 is YFSETQ. From the cysteine through the phenylalanine, the CDR3 covers 15 amino acids. Only CDR3 DNA remains: 45 bases, in frame from the first base. In total, 630 or so healthy bone marrow donors made up the cohort. At the time of sampling, every cohort member was nominally healthy, though immune exposures that went unrecorded were likely present. The donor tested CMV seronegative and was one of the 352 seronegative cohort members. Every donor gave a peripheral blood sample, and the peripheral blood mononuclear cells from that sample were used for TCR beta sequencing. Genomic DNA was extracted from the blood cell samples with the Qiagen DNeasy Blood Extraction Kit. The library relied on the immunoSEQ multiplex PCR assay. The multiplex PCR relied on a mix of 60 forward primers for TCR Vbeta segments and 13 reverse primers for TCR Jbeta segments. Amplification of the CDR3 region of rearranged TCR beta genes was performed with a multiplex PCR assay on genomic DNA. On the Illumina HiSeq System, the amplified TCR beta libraries were sequenced as 87-base-pair reads. Concerning the study's data processing: A later analysis tallied some 79 million unique TCR beta chains across the approximately 670 repertoires, and around 12 million of those chains were shared by two or more donors. To remove PCR and sequencing errors, raw reads were error-corrected and collapsed into unique sequences using a nearest-neighbor algorithm that merged closely related sequences. Alignment of CDR3 sequences to IMGT reference sequences was used to assign V, D and J gene segments. For a sequence to be retained, at least a six-nucleotide match to both a V gene segment and a J gene segment was required. A rearrangement counted as productive if the CDR3 had no stop codons and remained in frame with V and J, and every other rearrangement counted as non-productive. Following IMGT convention, CDR3 was defined as the stretch from the second conserved V-encoded cysteine to the conserved J-encoded phenylalanine. Sequences without an unambiguous match to a single V gene segment were excluded from the earlier analysis of a few hundred of the donors. An earlier analysis of roughly 590 of the donors called V segments functional above 56.7% productive rearrangements and segregating when the between-donor standard deviation exceeded 5%. A statistical classification framework was built for diagnosing cytomegalovirus status from the catalog of TCR beta chain sequences. In a later analysis, V and J genes were assigned by comparing TCR nucleotide sequences against IMGT/GENE-DB human TR gene sequences. Using the TCRdist pipeline, a later analysis assigned CDR3 sequences along with most-parsimonious VDJ recombination scenarios. In a later analysis, each TCR beta chain was defined by its CDR3 amino acid sequence together with its V-gene family, and reads lacking a unique V-gene family were excluded. A later analysis removed roughly 590 highly shared, low-generation-probability nucleotide sequences to deal with suspected cross-contamination and a sequencing artifact. In a later analysis, a clonal expansion index was calculated for each public chain from normalized within-repertoire ranks of inferred template counts. A later analysis computed generation probabilities with a VDJ recombination model fitted to out-of-frame rearrangements, and checked the results against IGoR. Hypergeometric tests were used in a later analysis to score TCR-TCR, TCR-HLA and TCR-CMV co-occurrence, with a repertoire-size bias correction applied to the TCR pairs. False discovery rates were estimated in a later analysis by permuting HLA or CMV assignments 20 times. In a later analysis, co-occurring TCRs were grouped using DBSCAN, and TCRdist sequence similarity was added for clustering within HLA-allele-positive subsets. Repertoires with fewer than 30,000 or more than 120,000 public chains were left out of co-occurrence clustering, as were a handful of repertoires with anomalous nucleotide sharing. TCRdb's version of the immuneACCESS table is confined to in-frame rearrangements and falls short of the full clone set. An unresolved V gene accounts for under half of the shortfall where checked; the remainder is of unknown origin. V, J and clone size were drawn from that table, and D and trimming were deduced from the DNA. The sample profile shows more than 95,000 clones; roughly 70% of them were found once. The top ten clonotypes cover 1% to 1.5% of the sample.

This receptor was identified in a man between 40 and 49 years old in good health and CMV-seronegative. The V gene is TRBV5-1 and the J gene is TRBJ2-5, and TRBD2 matches 10 of the central bases. The sample taken for sequencing was PBMCs. The CDR3 region has the sequence CASSLSSGSTETQYF. The nucleotide sequence is TGCGCCAGCAGCTTGTCTAGCGGGAGCACAGAGACCCAGTACTTC. Full variable domain (CDR3 extended with the reference TRBV5-1 and TRBJ2-5 proteins): KAGVTQTPRYLIKTRGQQVTLSCSPISGHRSVSWYQQTPGQGLQFLFEYFSETQRNKGNFPGRFSGRQFSNSRSEMNVSTLELGDSALYLCASSLSSGSTETQYFGPGTRLLVL.